The rows below give T cell receptor beta chains drawn from one sample of a study of T cell clusters in autoimmune cytopenias. Using the multiplex PCR reads, TCRdb records one entry per CDR3 protein without DNA. Here the sample table reports 3,000 to 3,500 distinct CDR3 sequences. Sample: peripheral blood. Receptor source: a human donor with an autoimmune cytopenia, with autoimmune hepatitis or in good health (not recorded which). Each CDR3 is given with its conserved first and last residue. Clone size is stated in some rows and not others, as once, few, many or a class when expanded.

CAWSVRSNQPQHF,TRBJ1-5,TRBV30,medium-sized
CASSYSTAGELFF,TRBJ2-2,TRBV6-5,medium-sized
CSVEVASGGWETQYF,TRBJ2-5,TRBV29-1,large
CASSKGTAKEYGYTF,TRBJ1-2,TRBV5-1,medium-sized
CAWTRTGDNYGYTF,TRBJ1-2,TRBV30,medium-sized
CASSLEGTVTDTQYF,TRBJ2-3,TRBV5-1,NA
CASSMGQSYQPQHF,TRBJ1-5,TRBV19,medium-sized
CASSLVEGPEAFF,TRBJ1-1,TRBV7-9,medium-sized
CASSHPRVSVGKLFF,TRBJ1-4,TRBV4-1,NA
CASSPGGAGPSYEQYF,TRBJ2-7,TRBV18,NA
CASSLGVAGNTDTQYF,TRBJ2-3,TRBV5-8,NA
CSVGRDRDYEQYF,TRBJ2-7,TRBV20-1,medium-sized
CASTSLSVGGELFF,TRBJ2-2,TRBV5-4,NA
CASSPRTAHNEQFF,TRBJ2-1,TRBV12-3/TRBV12-4,NA
CAWSMGVTSNQPQHF,TRBJ1-5,TRBV30,NA
CASSLTGVRNTEAFF,TRBJ1-1,TRBV5-1,medium-sized
CASSLNSEAFF,TRBJ1-1,TRBV2,NA
CASSIGPVQETQYF,TRBJ2-5,TRBV19,NA
CASSLSRGLDEQYF,TRBJ2-7,TRBV27,NA
CSARLQGAREQYF,TRBJ2-7,TRBV20-1,medium-sized
CAWTPRQAISGNTIYF,TRBJ1-3,TRBV30,medium-sized
CAISESLGQTYEQYF,TRBJ2-7,TRBV10-3,NA
CASMGTHDGNQPQHF,TRBJ1-5,TRBV12-3/TRBV12-4,medium-sized